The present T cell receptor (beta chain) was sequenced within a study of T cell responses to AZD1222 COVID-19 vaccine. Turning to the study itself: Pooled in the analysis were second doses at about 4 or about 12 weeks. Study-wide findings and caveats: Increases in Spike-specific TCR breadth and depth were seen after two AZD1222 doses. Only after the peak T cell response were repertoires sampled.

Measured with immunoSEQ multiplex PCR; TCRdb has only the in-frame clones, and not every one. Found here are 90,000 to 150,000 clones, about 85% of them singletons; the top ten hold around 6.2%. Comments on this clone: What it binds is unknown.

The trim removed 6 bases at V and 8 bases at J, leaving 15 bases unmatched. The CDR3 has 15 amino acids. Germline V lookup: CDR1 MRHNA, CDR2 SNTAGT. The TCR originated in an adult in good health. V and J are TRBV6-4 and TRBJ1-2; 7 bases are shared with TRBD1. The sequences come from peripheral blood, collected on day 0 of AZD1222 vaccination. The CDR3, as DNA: TGTGCCAGCAGCCAGGACTCCGGGACAGCGAACGGCTACACCTTC. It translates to CASSQDSGTANGYTF.